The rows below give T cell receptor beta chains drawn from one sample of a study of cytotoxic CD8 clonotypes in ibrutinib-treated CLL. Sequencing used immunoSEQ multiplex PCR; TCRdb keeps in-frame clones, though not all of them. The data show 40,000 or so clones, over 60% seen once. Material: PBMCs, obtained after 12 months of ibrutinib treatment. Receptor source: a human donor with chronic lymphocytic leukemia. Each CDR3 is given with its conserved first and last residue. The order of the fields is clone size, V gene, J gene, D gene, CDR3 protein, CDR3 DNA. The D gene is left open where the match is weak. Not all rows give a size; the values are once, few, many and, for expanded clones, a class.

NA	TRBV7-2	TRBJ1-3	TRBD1	CASSSTPGGQGNTIYF	TGTGCCAGCAGCTCAACCCCAGGGGGACAAGGAAACACCATATATTTT
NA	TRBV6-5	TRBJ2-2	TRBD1	CASSSNDRGQSGELFF	TGTGCCAGCAGTTCAAATGACAGGGGGCAATCCGGGGAGCTGTTTTTT
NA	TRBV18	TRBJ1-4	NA	CASSEETNEKLFF	TGTGCCAGCTCAGAGGAGACTAATGAAAAACTGTTTTTT
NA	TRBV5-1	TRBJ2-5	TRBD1	CASSSRQGMQTQYF	TGCGCCAGCAGCTCCCGACAGGGGATGCAGACCCAGTACTTC
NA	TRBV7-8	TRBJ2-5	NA	CASSSIQETQYF	TGTGCCAGCTCAAGTATTCAAGAGACCCAGTACTTC
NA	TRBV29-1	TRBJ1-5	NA	CSVEDRVGQPQHF	TGCAGCGTTGAAGACAGGGTAGGTCAGCCCCAGCATTTT
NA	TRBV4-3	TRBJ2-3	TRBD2	CASSQQSGSDTQYF	TGCGCCAGCAGCCAACAGAGCGGGAGTGATACGCAGTATTTT
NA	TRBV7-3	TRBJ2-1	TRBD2	CASSPGLVGGNEQFF	TGTGCCAGCAGCCCTGGACTAGTTGGCGGCAATGAGCAGTTCTTC
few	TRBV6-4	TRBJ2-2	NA	CASRPSTGELFF	TGTGCCAGCCGGCCCAGCACCGGGGAGCTGTTTTTT
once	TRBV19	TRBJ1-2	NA	CASRGSQGRGYTF	TGTGCCAGTAGAGGGAGCCAGGGCAGAGGCTACACCTTC
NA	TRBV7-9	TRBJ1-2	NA	CASSLDPNYGYTF	TGTGCCAGCAGCTTAGACCCTAACTATGGCTACACCTTC
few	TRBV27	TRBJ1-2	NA	CASSGHATPGYTF	TGTGCCAGCAGTGGTCACGCTACCCCTGGCTACACCTTC
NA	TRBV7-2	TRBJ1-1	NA	CASSLELGVTEAFF	TGTGCCAGCAGCTTAGAACTGGGGGTCACTGAAGCTTTCTTT
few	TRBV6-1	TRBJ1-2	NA	CASSEGQAYRNGYTF	TGTGCCAGCAGTGAAGGACAGGCCTACAGAAATGGCTACACCTTC
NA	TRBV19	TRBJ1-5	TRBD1	CASTLRDRDNQPQHF	TGTGCCAGTACCCTCCGGGACAGGGACAATCAGCCCCAGCATTTT
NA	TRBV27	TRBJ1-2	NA	CASTTRDNLPRNYGYTF	TGTGCCAGCACAACTCGGGACAACCTCCCGAGGAACTATGGCTACACCTTC
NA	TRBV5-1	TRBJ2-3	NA	CASSLTASTDTQYF	TGCGCCAGCAGCTTAACGGCTAGCACAGATACGCAGTATTTT
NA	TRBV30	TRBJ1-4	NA	CAGEGLGGEKLFF	TGTGCCGGGGAGGGACTAGGTGGCGAAAAACTGTTTTTT
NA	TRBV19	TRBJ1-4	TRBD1	CASSAQGEDEKLFF	TGTGCCAGTAGTGCCCAGGGGGAAGACGAAAAACTGTTTTTT
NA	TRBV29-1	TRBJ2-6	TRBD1	CSAGQGDGANVLTF	TGCAGCGCGGGACAGGGGGACGGGGCCAACGTCCTGACTTTC
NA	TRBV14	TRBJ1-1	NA	CASSQGLRNTEAFF	TGTGCCAGCAGCCAGGGACTCCGGAACACTGAAGCTTTCTTT
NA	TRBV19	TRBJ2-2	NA	CASSIHGPNTGELFF	TGTGCCAGTAGTATCCATGGACCGAACACCGGGGAGCTGTTTTTT
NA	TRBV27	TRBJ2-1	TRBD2	CASSLLGLAGENEQFF	TGTGCCAGCAGTCTGCTGGGACTAGCGGGAGAAAATGAGCAGTTCTTC
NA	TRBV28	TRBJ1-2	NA	CASGTDDYGYTF	TGTGCCAGTGGGACGGATGATTATGGCTACACCTTC
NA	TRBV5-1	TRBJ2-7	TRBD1	CASSLEGRGSHEQYF	TGCGCCAGCAGCTTGGAGGGCAGGGGGAGCCACGAGCAGTACTTC
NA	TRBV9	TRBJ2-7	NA	CASSVGRGARLGEQYF	TGTGCCAGCAGCGTAGGACGGGGCGCACGCCTCGGCGAGCAGTACTTC
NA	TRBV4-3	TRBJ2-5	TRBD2	CASSQSGSRETQYF	TGCGCCAGCAGCCAGAGCGGGAGTCGGGAGACCCAGTACTTC
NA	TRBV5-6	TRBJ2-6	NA	CASSRGPVSSGANVLTF	TGTGCCAGCAGCCGAGGACCCGTAAGCTCTGGGGCCAACGTCCTGACTTTC
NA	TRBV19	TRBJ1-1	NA	CASSGLSGTLNTEAFF	TGTGCCAGTAGTGGTCTGTCGGGCACCTTGAACACTGAAGCTTTCTTT
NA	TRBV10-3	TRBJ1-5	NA	CATKRSSRGGDQPQHF	TGTGCCACCAAAAGAAGTAGTCGGGGGGGCGATCAGCCCCAGCATTTT
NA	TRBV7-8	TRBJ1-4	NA	CASSPTATNEKLFF	TGTGCCAGCAGCCCGACAGCAACTAATGAAAAACTGTTTTTT
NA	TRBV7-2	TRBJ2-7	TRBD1	CASSLGDRGFSYAEYF	TGTGCCAGCAGCTTAGGGGACAGGGGCTTCTCCTACGCGGAGTACTTC
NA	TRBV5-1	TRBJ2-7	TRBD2	CASSLGLAGDEQYF	TGCGCCAGCAGCTTGGGGCTAGCGGGAGACGAGCAGTACTTC
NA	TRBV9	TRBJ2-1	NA	CASSPLLVASRSYNEQFF	TGTGCCAGCAGCCCCCTTCTGGTGGCGTCCCGCTCCTACAATGAGCAGTTCTTC
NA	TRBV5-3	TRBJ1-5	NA	CARSPCLQGLSNQPQHF	TGTGCCAGAAGCCCATGCCTCCAGGGGCTGAGCAATCAGCCCCAGCATTTT
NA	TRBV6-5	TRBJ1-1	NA	CASRTTGFSEAFF	TGTGCCAGCAGGACTACAGGGTTTTCTGAAGCTTTCTTT
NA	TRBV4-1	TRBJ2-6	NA	CASSLTPSGANVLTF	TGCGCCAGCAGCCTAACACCCTCTGGGGCCAACGTCCTGACTTTC
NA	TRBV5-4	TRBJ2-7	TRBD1	CASSRQGVSSYEQYF	TGTGCCAGCAGCCGACAGGGGGTTTCTTCCTACGAGCAGTACTTC
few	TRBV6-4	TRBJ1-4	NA	CASSRESGEKLFF	TGTGCCAGCAGTCGAGAGAGTGGTGAAAAACTGTTTTTT
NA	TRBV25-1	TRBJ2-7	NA	CASSRGASYEQYF	TGTGCCAGCAGTCGTGGGGCCAGTTACGAGCAGTACTTC
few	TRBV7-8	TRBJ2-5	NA	CASSLTQGLPLETQYF	TGTGCCAGCAGCTTAACCCAGGGACTCCCATTGGAAACCCAGTACTTC
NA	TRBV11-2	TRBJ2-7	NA	CASSLDYEQYF	TGTGCCAGCAGCTTAGATTACGAGCAGTACTTC
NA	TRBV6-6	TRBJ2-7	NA	CVGQQYEQYF	TGTGTCGGACAGCAATACGAGCAGTACTTC
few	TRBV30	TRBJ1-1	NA	CAWSVDFDRGGGAEAFF	TGTGCCTGGAGTGTAGACTTCGACAGAGGGGGGGGCGCTGAAGCTTTCTTT
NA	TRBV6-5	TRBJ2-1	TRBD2	CASSYRDSGRWEQFF	TGTGCCAGCAGTTACCGGGATAGCGGGCGATGGGAGCAGTTCTTC
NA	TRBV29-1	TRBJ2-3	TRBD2	CSVERLAGDPDTQYF	TGCAGCGTTGAACGACTAGCGGGAGATCCAGATACGCAGTATTTT
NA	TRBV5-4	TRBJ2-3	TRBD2	CASSPGTSGLITDTQYF	TGTGCCAGCAGCCCTGGGACTAGCGGTCTGATCACAGATACGCAGTATTTT
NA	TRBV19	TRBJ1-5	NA	CASSNPDRINQPQHF	TGTGCCAGTAGTAACCCCGACCGGATCAATCAGCCCCAGCATTTT
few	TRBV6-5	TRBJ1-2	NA	CASSYQGGNGYTF	TGTGCCAGCAGTTATCAGGGAGGGAATGGCTACACCTTC
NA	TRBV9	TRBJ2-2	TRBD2	CASSVAAGGSGTGELFF	TGTGCCAGCAGCGTAGCCGCGGGAGGCTCGGGCACCGGGGAGCTGTTTTTT
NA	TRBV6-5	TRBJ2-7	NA	CASSLKYEQYF	TGTGCCAGCAGTTTAAAGTACGAGCAGTACTTC
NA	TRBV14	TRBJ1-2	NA	CASSQARYPLYGYTF	TGTGCCAGCAGCCAAGCCCGTTACCCCCTCTATGGCTACACCTTC
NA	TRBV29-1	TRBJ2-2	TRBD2	CSVTGLVDTGELFF	TGCAGCGTTACGGGACTAGTGGACACCGGGGAGCTGTTTTTT